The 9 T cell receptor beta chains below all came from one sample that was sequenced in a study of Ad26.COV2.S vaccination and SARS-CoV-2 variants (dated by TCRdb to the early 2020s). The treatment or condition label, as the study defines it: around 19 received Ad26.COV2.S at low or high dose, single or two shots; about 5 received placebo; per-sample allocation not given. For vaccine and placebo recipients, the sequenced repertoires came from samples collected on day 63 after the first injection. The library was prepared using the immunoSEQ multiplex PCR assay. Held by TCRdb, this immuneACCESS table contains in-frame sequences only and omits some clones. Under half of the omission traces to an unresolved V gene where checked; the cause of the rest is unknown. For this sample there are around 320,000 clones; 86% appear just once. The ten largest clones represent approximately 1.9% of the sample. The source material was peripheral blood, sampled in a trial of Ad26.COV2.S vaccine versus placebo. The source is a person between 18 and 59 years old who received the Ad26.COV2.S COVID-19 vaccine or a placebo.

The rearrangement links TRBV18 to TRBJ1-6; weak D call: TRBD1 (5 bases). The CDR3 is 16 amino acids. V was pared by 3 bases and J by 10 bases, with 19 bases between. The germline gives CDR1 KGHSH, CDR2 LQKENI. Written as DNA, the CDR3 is TGTGCCAGCTCACCGAAGGGGCAGGGAAGTATGTCACCCCTCCACTTT. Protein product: CASSPKGQGSMSPLHF.

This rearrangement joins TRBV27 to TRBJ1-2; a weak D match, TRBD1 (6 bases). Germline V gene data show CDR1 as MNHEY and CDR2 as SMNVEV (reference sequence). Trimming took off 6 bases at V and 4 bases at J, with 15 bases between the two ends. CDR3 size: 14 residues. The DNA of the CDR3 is TGTGCCAGCAGACTCCCGGGGGCCAGCTATGGCTACACCTTC. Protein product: CASRLPGASYGYTF.

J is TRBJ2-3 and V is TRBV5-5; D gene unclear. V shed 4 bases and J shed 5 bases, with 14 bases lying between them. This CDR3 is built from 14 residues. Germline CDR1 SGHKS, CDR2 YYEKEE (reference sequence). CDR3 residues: CASSPYIGQDTQYF. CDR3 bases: TGTGCCAGCAGCCCCTACATCGGGCAAGATACGCAGTATTTT.

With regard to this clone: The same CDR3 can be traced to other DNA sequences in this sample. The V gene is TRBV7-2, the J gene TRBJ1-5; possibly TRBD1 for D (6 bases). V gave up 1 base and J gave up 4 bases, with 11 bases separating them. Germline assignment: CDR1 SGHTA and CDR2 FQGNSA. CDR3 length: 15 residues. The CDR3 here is CASSLVQGRNQPQHF. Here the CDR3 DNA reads TGTGCCAGCAGCTTAGTGCAGGGGAGAAATCAGCCCCAGCATTTT.

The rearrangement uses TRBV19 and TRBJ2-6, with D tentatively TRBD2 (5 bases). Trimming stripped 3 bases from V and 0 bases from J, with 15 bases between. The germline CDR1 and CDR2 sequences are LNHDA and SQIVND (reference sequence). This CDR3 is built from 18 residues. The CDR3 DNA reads TGTGCCAGTAGTATGGGGTTGAGGGCTGGCTCTGGGGCCAACGTCCTGACTTTC. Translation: CASSMGLRAGSGANVLTF.

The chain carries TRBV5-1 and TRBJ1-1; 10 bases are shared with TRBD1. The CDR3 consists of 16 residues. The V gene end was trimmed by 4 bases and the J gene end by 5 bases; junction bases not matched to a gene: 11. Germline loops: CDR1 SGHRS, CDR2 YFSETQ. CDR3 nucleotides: TGCGCCAGCAGCGGGGGACAGGGGATATTAGGAACTGAAGCTTTCTTT. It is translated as CASSGGQGILGTEAFF.

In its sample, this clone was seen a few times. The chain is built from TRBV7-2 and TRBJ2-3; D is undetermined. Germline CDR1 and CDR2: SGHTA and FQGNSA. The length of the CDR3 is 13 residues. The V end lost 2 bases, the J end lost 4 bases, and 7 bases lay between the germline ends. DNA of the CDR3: TGTGCCAGCAGCTTAAGTCTCGCAGATACGCAGTATTTT. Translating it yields CASSLSLADTQYF.

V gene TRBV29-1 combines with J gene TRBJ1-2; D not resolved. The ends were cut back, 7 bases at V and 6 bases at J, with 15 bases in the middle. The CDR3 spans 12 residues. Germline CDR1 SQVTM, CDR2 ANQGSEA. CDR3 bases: TGCAGCGCCCAAGGACTGAGTGATGGCTACACCTTC. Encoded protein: CSAQGLSDGYTF.

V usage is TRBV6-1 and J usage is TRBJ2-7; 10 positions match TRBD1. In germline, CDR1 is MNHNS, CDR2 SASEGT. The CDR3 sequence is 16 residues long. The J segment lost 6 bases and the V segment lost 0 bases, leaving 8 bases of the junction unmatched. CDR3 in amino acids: CASSEAPRTGGREQYF. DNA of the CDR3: TGTGCCAGCAGTGAAGCGCCAAGGACAGGGGGACGCGAGCAGTACTTC.